These T cell receptor beta chains were read from a single sample in a study of Graves' ophthalmopathy and Graves' hyperthyroidism. Via MiXCR, TCRdb re-called the multiplex PCR reads, giving one row per CDR3 protein. The sample lists a few hundred thousand distinct CDR3 sequences; roughly 17% were seen once. Material for sequencing was peripheral blood. These receptors were taken from an adult woman with stable Graves' hyperthyroidism. Both conserved end residues are part of each CDR3. A D gene is named only where the DNA matches it firmly. Clone size is shown for a subset of rows, as once, few, many or a class of expanded clone.

TRBJ1-1 TRBD1 many TRBV29-1 CSVRVTGTSNTEAFF
TRBJ1-5 NA many TRBV15 CATSRERAGYSNQPQHF
TRBJ2-2 NA few TRBV30 CAWSHQFAADTGELFF
TRBJ2-7 TRBD1 many TRBV19 CASSIGGGTGASSEQYF
TRBJ1-1 TRBD1 once TRBV20-1 CSARVGGENTEAFF
TRBJ2-2 TRBD1 many TRBV5-1 CASSLGPTGAGTGELFF
TRBJ2-4 NA many TRBV7-9 CASSLGGRPKYF
TRBJ2-2 NA many TRBV7-3 CASSSDRNTGELFF
TRBJ2-2 NA many TRBV7-3 CASSLSGTTGELFF
TRBJ2-5 NA many TRBV7-9 CASRRAGSDQETQYF
TRBJ2-1 NA NA TRBV29-1 CSVERLSYSYNEQFF
TRBJ2-7 TRBD2 many TRBV2 CASRGLAGTYEQYF
TRBJ1-1 NA few TRBV7-9 CASSFSGVSNAEAFF
TRBJ2-5 TRBD2 many TRBV6-1 CASKRTSGRVEETQYF
TRBJ2-5 NA many TRBV7-3 CASSLDALAPRAQYF
TRBJ1-5 TRBD1 many TRBV2 CASSHGTENYYSNQPQHF
TRBJ2-5 NA many TRBV7-9 CASSLSGHLGLETQYF
TRBJ1-5 TRBD1 NA TRBV3-1 CASSQDFRGEYSNQPQHF
TRBJ2-7 NA many TRBV20-1 CSARADSPYEQYF
TRBJ1-2 NA NA TRBV12-3/TRBV12-4 CASSFAQGIHYGCTF
TRBJ2-5 TRBD1 many TRBV24-1 CATSAPGQGQETQYF
TRBJ1-1 TRBD1 few TRBV18 CASSPPRRQGSTEAFF
TRBJ2-7 NA many TRBV30 CAWSVGTYEQYF
TRBJ2-2 NA many TRBV12-3/TRBV12-4 CASSWVGELFF
TRBJ1-2 NA many TRBV11-2 CASSEDRNYGYTF
TRBJ1-6 NA many TRBV6-1 CASRPRSSYNSPLHF
TRBJ2-2 NA many TRBV6-1 CASRRRGPNTGELFF
TRBJ2-7 NA few TRBV5-1 CASSSDRYEQYF
TRBJ1-3 NA NA TRBV4-1 CASSQPGGTGNTIYF
TRBJ2-5 TRBD1 many TRBV25-1 CASRQGTEETQYF
TRBJ1-1 NA many TRBV29-1 CSVESWADTEAFF
TRBJ2-5 TRBD1 many TRBV28 CASRTGGGKETQYF
TRBJ2-4 NA few TRBV29-1 CSVLISPKNIQYF
TRBJ2-7 NA many TRBV28 CASSLSTAVAEQYF
TRBJ2-3 NA many TRBV20-1 CGFLGAATDTQYF
TRBJ2-7 TRBD2 many TRBV20-1 CSAKLAGGSYEQYF
TRBJ2-5 TRBD2 many TRBV20-1 CSARDPSGRWETQYF
TRBJ2-2 TRBD2 NA TRBV19 CASTRRTLAGGNTGELFF
TRBJ2-7 TRBD2 NA TRBV15 CATSRDPGGSYEQYF
TRBJ2-7 NA many TRBV20-1 CSARDQSSEQYF
TRBJ2-4 NA many TRBV5-1 CASSAEVNIQYF
TRBJ2-4 TRBD2 many TRBV12-3/TRBV12-4 CASSLAPPGLGGQYF
TRBJ2-2 NA many TRBV7-2 CASSRQKSTGELFF
TRBJ1-1 NA NA TRBV6-1 CATLKTRGYTEAFF
TRBJ2-5 NA few TRBV15 CATSRAGHQETQYF
TRBJ1-6 TRBD1 many TRBV5-6 CASSLISRTGLTSPLHF
TRBJ2-7 TRBD2 many TRBV5-5 CASSLAVSSGPYEQYF
TRBJ1-6 TRBD1 few TRBV20-1 CSAPTGARSSYNSPLHF
TRBJ1-6 NA many TRBV20-1 CSASPGQGGNSPLHF
TRBJ2-1 TRBD2 NA TRBV9 CASSVATGLAGVSSDEQFF
TRBJ1-1 TRBD1 many TRBV30 CAWSRDSMNTEAFF
TRBJ2-4 TRBD2 many TRBV15 CATSRDGGLAENIQYF
TRBJ1-2 NA NA TRBV28 CASSEVEGEDGYTF